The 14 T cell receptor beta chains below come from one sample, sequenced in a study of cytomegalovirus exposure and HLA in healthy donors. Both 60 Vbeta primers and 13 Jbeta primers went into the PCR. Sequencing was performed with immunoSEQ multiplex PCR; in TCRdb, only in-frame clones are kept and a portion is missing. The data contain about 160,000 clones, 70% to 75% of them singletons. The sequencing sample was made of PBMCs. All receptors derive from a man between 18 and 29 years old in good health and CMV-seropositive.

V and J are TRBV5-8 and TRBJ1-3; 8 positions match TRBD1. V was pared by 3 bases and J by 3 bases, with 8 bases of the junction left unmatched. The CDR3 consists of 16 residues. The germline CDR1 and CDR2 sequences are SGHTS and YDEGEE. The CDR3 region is CASSWGAGGRGNTIYF. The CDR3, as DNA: TGTGCCAGCAGCTGGGGCGCAGGGGGCCGTGGAAACACCATATATTTT.

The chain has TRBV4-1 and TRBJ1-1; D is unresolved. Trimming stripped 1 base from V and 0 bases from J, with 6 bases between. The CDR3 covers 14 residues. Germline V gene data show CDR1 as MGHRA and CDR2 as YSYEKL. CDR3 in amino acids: CASSQVGVNTEAFF. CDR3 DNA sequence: TGCGCCAGCAGCCAAGTGGGAGTGAACACTGAAGCTTTCTTT.

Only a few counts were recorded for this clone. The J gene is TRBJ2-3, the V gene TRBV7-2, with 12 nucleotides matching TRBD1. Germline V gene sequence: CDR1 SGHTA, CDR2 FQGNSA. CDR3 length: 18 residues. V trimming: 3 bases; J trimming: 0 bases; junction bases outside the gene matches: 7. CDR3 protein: CASSFTGTGGASTDTQYF. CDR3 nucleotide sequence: TGTGCCAGCAGCTTTACCGGGACAGGGGGCGCCAGCACAGATACGCAGTATTTT.

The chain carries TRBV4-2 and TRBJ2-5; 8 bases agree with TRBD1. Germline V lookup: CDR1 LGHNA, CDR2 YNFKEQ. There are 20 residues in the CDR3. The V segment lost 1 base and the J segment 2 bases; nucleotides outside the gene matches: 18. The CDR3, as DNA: TGTGCCAGCAGCCAAGGTTTTCAATTGACAGGGGCGAGAGGGCAAGAGACCCAGTACTTC. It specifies CASSQGFQLTGARGQETQYF.

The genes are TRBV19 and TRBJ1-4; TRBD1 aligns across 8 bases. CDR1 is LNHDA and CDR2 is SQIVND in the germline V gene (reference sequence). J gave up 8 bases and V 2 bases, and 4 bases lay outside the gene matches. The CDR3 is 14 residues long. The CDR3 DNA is TGTGCCAGTAGTATATACAGGGGGAGGGAAAAACTGTTTTTT. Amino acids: CASSIYRGREKLFF. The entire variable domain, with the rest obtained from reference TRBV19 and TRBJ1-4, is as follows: DGGITQSPKYLFRKEGQNVTLSCEQNLNHDAMYWYRQDPGQGLRLIYYSQIVNDFQKGDIAEGYSVSREKKESFPLTVTSAQKNPTAFYLCASSIYRGREKLFFGSGTQLSVL.

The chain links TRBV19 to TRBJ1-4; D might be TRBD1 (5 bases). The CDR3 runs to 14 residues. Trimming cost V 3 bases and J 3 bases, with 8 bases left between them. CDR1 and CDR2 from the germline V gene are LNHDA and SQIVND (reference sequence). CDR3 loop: CASSMGGANEKLFF. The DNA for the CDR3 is TGTGCCAGTAGTATGGGGGGGGCTAATGAAAAACTGTTTTTT.

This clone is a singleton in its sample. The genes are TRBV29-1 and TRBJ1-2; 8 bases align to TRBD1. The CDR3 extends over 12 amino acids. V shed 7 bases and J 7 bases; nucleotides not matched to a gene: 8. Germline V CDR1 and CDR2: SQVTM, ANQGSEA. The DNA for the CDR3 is TGCAGCGCTCTCAGGGGGCCCGGTGGCTACACCTTC. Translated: CSALRGPGGYTF.

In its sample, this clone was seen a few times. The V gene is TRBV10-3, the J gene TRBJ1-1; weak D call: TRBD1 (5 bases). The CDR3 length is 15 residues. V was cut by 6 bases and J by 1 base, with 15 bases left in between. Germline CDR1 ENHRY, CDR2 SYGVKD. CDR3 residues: CAISGSSQGNTEAFF. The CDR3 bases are TGTGCCATCAGCGGATCTTCCCAGGGGAACACTGAAGCTTTCTTT.

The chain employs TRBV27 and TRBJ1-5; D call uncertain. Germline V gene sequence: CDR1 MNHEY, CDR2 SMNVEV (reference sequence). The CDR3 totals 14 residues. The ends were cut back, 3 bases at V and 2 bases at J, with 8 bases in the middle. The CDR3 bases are TGTGCCAGCAGTTTCGGGGTTGGCAATCAGCCCCAGCATTTT. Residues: CASSFGVGNQPQHF.

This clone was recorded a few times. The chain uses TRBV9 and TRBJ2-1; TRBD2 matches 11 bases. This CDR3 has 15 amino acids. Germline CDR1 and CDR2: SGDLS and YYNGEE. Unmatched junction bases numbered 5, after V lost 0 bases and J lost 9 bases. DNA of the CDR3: TGTGCCAGCAGCGTAGAACTAGCGGGAGTGATTGAGCAGTTCTTC. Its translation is CASSVELAGVIEQFF.

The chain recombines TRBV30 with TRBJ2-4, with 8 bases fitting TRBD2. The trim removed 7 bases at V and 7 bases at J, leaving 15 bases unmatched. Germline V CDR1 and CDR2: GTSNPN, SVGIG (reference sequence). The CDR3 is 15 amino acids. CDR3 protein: CAFTVAGPGRNIQYF. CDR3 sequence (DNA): TGTGCCTTCACCGTAGCGGGGCCCGGTAGGAACATTCAGTACTTC.

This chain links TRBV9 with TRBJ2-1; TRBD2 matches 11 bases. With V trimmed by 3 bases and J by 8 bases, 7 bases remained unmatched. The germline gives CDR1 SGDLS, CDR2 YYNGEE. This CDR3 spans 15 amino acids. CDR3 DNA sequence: TGTGCCAGCAGCGGCGCCGGGACTAGCGGCTATGAGCAGTTCTTC. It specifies CASSGAGTSGYEQFF. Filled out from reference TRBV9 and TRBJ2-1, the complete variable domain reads DSGVTQTPKHLITATGQRVTLRCSPRSGDLSVYWYQQSLDQGLQFLIQYYNGEERAKGNILERFSAQQFPDLHSELNLSSLELGDSALYFCASSGAGTSGYEQFFGPGTRLTVL.

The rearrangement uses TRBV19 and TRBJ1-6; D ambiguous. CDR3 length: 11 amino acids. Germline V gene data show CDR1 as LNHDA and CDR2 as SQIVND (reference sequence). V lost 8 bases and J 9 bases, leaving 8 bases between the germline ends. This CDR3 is CASGRSSPLHF. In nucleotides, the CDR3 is TGTGCCAGTGGAAGGAGTTCACCCCTCCACTTT.

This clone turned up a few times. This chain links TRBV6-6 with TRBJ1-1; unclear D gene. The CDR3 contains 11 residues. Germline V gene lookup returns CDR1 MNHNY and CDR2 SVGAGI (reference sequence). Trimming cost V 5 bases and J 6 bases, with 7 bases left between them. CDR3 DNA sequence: TGTGCCAGCAGTGAGGTGGCTGAAGCTTTCTTT. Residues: CASSEVAEAFF.